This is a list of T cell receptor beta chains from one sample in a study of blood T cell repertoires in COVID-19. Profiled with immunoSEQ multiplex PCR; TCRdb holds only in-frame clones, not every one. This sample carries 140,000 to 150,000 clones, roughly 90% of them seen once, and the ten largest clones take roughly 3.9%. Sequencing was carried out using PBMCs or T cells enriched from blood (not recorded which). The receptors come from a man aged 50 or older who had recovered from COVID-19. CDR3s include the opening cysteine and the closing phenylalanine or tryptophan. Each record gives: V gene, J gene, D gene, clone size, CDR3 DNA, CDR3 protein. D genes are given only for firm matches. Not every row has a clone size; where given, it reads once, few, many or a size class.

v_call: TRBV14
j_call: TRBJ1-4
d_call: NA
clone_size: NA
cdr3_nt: TGTGCCAGCAGCCAAGATCTTGTACAGGGACATGAAAAACTGTTTTTT
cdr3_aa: CASSQDLVQGHEKLFF

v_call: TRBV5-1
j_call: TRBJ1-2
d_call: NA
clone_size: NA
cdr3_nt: TGCGCCAGCAGCTTGGAGGGGGTAAGCGGCTACACCTTC
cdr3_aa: CASSLEGVSGYTF

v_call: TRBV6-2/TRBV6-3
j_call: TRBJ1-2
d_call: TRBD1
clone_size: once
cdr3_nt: TGTGCCAGCAGTAAGGACAGGGACTACGGCTACACCTTC
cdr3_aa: CASSKDRDYGYTF

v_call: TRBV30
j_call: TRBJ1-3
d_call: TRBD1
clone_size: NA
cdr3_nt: TGTGCCTGGAGTGTACAAGGGGGACAGGGTAGACTGGGATATGGAAACACCATATATTTT
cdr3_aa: CAWSVQGGQGRLGYGNTIYF

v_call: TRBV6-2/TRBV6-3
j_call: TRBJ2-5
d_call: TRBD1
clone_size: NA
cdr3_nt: TGTGCCAGCAGTCGGCCCGGGACAGGGGGGGAGACCCAGTACTTC
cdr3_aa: CASSRPGTGGETQYF

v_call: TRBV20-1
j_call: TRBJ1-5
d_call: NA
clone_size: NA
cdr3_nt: TGCAGTGCTAGTCGGGGTAGCAATCAGCCCCAGCATTTT
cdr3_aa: CSASRGSNQPQHF

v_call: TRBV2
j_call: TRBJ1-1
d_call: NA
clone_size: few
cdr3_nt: TGTGCCAGCAGCTCGTCTTCTTCGGGGTTTGCGGCTTTCTTT
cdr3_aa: CASSSSSSGFAAFF

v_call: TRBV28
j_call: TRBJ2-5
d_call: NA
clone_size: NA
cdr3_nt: TGTGCCAGCAGTACAAATCTACAGGAGCCTTTAGGAGAGACCCAGTACTTC
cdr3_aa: CASSTNLQEPLGETQYF

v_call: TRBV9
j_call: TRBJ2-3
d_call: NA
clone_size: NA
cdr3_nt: TGTGCCAGCAGTGCCATTAGCGGCCAAGGAGGGACAGATACGCAGTATTTT
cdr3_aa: CASSAISGQGGTDTQYF

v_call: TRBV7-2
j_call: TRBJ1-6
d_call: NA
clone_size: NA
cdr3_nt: TGTGCCAGCAGCTTAAGCCCTTTAAACTTCAATTCACCCCTCCACTTT
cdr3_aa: CASSLSPLNFNSPLHF

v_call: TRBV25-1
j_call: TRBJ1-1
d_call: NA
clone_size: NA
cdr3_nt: TGTGCCAGCAGTTCCCCAGGAAATATGAACACTGAAGCTTTCTTT
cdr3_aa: CASSSPGNMNTEAFF

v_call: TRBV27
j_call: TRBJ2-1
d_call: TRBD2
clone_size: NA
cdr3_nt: TGTGCCAGCAGCACGGGGGGAAGCTCCTACAATGAGCAGTTCTTC
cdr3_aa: CASSTGGSSYNEQFF

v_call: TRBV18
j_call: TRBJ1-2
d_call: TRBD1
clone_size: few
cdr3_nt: TGTGCCAGCTTGGGACAGCGAAGGGACTATGGCTACACCTTC
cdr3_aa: CASLGQRRDYGYTF

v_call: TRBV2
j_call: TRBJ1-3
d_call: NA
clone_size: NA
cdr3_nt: TGTGCCAGCAGTGAACAGGGATCTGGAAACACCATATATTTT
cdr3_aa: CASSEQGSGNTIYF

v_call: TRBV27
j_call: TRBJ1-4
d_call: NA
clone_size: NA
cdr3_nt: TGTGCCACTTCTAGGAGGGGGGAGGGAGAAAAACTGTTTTTT
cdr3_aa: CATSRRGEGEKLFF

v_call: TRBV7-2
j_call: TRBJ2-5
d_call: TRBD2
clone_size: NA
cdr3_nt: TGTGCCAGCAGCGACCGACTAGCGGGGCAAGAGACCCAGTACTTC
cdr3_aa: CASSDRLAGQETQYF

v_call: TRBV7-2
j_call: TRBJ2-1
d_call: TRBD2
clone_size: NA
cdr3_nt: TGTGCCAGCAGCATAAGGGCTAGCGGGAGTTATGAGCAGTTCTTC
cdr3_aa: CASSIRASGSYEQFF

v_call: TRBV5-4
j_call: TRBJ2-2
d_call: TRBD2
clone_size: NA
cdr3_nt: TGTGCCAGCAGCAGCGGGACTAGCGGGGGGAAGGAGCTGTTTTTT
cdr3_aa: CASSSGTSGGKELFF

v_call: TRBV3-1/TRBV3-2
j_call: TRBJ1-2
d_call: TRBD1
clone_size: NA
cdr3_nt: TGTGCCAGCAGCCAAGCCCCAGGGGGCGGCTATGGCTACACCTTC
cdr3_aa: CASSQAPGGGYGYTF

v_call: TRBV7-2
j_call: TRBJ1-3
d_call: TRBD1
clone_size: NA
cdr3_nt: TGTGCCAGCAGTCGTCAGGGGGCCGGAAACACCATATATTTT
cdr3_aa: CASSRQGAGNTIYF

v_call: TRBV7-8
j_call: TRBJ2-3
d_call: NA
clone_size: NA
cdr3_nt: TGTGCCAGCAGCTTAGCGAGCCTAGCGCCTAGCACAGATACGCAGTATTTT
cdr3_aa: CASSLASLAPSTDTQYF

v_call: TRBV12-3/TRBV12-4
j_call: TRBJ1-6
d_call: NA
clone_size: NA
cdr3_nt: TGTGCCAGCAGTTGGGGGGGGCCCCTCCACTTT
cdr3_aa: CASSWGGPLHF

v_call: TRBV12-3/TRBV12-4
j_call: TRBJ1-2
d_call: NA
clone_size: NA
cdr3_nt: TGTGCCAGCGGCGGGACTTACTATGGCTACACCTTC
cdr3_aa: CASGGTYYGYTF

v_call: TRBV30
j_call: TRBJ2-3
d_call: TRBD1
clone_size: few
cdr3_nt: TGTGCCTGGAGGAACAGGGGGCTAACAGATACGCAGTATTTT
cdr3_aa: CAWRNRGLTDTQYF

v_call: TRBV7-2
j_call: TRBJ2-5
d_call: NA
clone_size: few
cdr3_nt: TGTGCCAGCAGCTTAGCTTCCGGGGGGCTTGCTCGATGGACCCAGTACTTC
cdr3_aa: CASSLASGGLARWTQYF

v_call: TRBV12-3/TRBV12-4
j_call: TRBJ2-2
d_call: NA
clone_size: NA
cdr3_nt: TGTGCTTCGGGCAGGGATGGCGGGGAGCTGTTTTTT
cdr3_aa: CASGRDGGELFF

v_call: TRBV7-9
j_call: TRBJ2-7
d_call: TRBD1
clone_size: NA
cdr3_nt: TGTGCCAGCAGCCCGCGACAGGGGTCCCTCTACGAGCAGTACTTC
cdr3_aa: CASSPRQGSLYEQYF

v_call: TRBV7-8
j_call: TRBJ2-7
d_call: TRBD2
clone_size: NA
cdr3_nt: TGTGCCAGCAGCTGGGGATCTAGCGGGAGCTCCTACGAGCAGTACTTC
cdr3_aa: CASSWGSSGSSYEQYF

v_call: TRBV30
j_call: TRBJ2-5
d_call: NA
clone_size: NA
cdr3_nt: TGTGCCTGGAGTCCAGGAAATCAAGAGACCCAGTACTTC
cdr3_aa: CAWSPGNQETQYF

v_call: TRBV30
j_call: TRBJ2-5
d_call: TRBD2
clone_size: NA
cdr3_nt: TGTGCCTGGAGTAGGGGACTAGCGGGAGGGCAAGAGACCCAGTACTTC
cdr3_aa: CAWSRGLAGGQETQYF

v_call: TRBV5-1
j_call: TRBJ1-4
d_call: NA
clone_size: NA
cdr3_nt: TGCGCCAGCAGCCCCGGGAGAACTAATGAAAAACTGTTTTTT
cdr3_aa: CASSPGRTNEKLFF

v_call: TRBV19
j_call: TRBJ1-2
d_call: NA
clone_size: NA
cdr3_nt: TGTGCCAGTAGTGACCAGGGAAGTGGCTACACCTTC
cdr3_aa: CASSDQGSGYTF

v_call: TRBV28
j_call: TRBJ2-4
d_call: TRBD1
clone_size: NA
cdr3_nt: TGTGCCAGCAGTTTATCCGGGACAGGGTTGTCGACCAAAAACATTCAGTACTTC
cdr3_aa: CASSLSGTGLSTKNIQYF

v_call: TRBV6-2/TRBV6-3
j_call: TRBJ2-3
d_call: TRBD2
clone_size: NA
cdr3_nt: TGTGCCAGCAGCAAGCAACTGGGACTAGCGGGGCTTTCGGGTATTACGCAGTATTTT
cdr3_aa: CASSKQLGLAGLSGITQYF

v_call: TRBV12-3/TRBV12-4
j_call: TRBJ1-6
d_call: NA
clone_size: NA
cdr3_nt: TGTGCCAGCAGTTTCGGGGGTTCACCCCTCCACTTT
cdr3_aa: CASSFGGSPLHF

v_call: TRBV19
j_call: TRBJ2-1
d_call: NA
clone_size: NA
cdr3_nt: TGTGCCAGTAGGGTAAAGGAGGGGCCCTACAATGAGCAGTTCTTC
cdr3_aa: CASRVKEGPYNEQFF

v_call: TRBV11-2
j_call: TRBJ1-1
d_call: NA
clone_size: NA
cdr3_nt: TGTGCCAGCAGCTTAGCCTCGACGGGGGAGGGCACTGAAGCTTTCTTT
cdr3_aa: CASSLASTGEGTEAFF

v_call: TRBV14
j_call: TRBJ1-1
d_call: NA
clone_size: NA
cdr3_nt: TGTGCCAGCAGCCGTCAGGGAAATACTGAAGCTTTCTTT
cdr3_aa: CASSRQGNTEAFF

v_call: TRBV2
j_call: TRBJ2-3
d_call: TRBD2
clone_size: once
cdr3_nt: TGTGCCAGCATCGCCGCGGGGGGGGCAGATACGCAGTATTTT
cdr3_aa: CASIAAGGADTQYF

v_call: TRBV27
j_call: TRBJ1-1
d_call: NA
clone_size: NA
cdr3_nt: TGTGCCAGCAGTTTATCGATCGGGGGAGTTGAAGCTTTCTTT
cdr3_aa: CASSLSIGGVEAFF

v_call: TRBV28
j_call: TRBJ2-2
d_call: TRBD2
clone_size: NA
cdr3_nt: TGTGCCAGCAGAAGTGGACTAGCGGGGGCCGTCACCGGGGAGCTGTTTTTT
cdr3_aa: CASRSGLAGAVTGELFF

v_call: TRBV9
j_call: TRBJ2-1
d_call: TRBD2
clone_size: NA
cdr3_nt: TGTGCCAGCAGCGTAGTCGGGACTAGCGGGAGGGATGAGCAGTTCTTC
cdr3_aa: CASSVVGTSGRDEQFF

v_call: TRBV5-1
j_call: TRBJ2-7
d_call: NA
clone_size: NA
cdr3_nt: TGCGCCAGCAGCTTTGCTAGCGACTACGAGCAGTACTTC
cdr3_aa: CASSFASDYEQYF

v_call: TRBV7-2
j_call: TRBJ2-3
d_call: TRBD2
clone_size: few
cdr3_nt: TGTGCCAGCAGGCGGACTAGCGGGGGAGATACGCAGTATTTT
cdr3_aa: CASRRTSGGDTQYF

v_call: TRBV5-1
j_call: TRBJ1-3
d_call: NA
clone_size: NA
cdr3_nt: TGCGCCAGCAGCCTGGCAGCGCACTCTGGAAACACCATATATTTT
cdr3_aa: CASSLAAHSGNTIYF

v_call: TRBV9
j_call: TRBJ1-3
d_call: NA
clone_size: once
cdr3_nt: TGTGCCAGCAGCGTCGGCGCTAGACCGGAATCTGGAAACACCATATATTTT
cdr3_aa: CASSVGARPESGNTIYF

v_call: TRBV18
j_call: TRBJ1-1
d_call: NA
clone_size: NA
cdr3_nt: TGTGCCAGCTCACCACTGAAGGGTAGGGGCACTGAAGCTTTCTTT
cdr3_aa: CASSPLKGRGTEAFF

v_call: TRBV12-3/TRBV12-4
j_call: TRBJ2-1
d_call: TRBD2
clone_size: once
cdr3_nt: TGTGCCAGCAGTTTATCGGGGGGCAATGAGCAGTTCTTC
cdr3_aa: CASSLSGGNEQFF

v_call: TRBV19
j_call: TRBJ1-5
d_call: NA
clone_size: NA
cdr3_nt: TGTGCCAGTACCAAAGGGGGATCACGTCAGCCCCAGCATTTT
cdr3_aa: CASTKGGSRQPQHF

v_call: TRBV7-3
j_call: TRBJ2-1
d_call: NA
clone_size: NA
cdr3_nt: TGTGCCAGCAGCTTAGGAGGTGAGCAGTTCTTC
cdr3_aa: CASSLGGEQFF

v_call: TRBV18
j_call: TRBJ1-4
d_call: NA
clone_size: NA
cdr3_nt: TGTGCCAGCTCACCTGGACAGCCTAATGAAAAACTGTTTTTT
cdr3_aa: CASSPGQPNEKLFF

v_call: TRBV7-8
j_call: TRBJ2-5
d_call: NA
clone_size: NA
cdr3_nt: TGTGCCAGCAGCTTCAGTCCACGAGAGACCCAGTACTTC
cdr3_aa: CASSFSPRETQYF

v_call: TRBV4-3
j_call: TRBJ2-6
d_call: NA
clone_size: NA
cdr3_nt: TGCGCCAGCAGCCCTGGCGGATACTCTGGGGCCAACGTCCTGACTTTC
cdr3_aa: CASSPGGYSGANVLTF